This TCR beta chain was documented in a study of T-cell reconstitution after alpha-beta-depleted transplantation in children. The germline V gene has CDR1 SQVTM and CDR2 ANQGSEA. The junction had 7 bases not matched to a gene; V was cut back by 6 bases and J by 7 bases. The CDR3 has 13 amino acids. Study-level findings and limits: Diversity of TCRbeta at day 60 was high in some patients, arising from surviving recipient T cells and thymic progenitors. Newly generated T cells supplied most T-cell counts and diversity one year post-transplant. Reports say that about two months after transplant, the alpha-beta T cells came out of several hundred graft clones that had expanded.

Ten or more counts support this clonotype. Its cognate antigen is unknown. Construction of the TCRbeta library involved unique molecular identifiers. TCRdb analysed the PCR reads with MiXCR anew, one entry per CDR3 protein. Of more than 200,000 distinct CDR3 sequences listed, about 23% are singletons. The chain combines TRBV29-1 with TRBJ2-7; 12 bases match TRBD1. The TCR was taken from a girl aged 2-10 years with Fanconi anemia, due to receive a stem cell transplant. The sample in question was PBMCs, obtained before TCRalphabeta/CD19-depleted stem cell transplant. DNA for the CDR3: TGCAGCGTCCGGGACAGGGGGCCCGGAGAGCAGTACTTC. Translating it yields CSVRDRGPGEQYF.